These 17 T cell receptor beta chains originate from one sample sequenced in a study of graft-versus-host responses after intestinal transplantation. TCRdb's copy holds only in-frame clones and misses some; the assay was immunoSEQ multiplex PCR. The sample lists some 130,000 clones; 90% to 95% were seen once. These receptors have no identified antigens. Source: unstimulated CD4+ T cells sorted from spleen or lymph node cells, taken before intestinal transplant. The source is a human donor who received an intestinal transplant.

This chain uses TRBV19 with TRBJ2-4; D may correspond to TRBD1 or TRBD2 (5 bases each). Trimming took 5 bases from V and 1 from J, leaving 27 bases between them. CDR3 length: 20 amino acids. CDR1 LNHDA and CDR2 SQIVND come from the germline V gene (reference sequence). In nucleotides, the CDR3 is TGTGCCAGTAGTCTCCGGGGCACCTCAGGATCGGCCATGGCCAAAAACATTCAGTACTTC. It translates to CASSLRGTSGSAMAKNIQYF.

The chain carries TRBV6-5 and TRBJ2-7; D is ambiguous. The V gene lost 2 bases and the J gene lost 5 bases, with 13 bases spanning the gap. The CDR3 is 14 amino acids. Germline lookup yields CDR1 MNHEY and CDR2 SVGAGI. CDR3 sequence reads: CASSYMGFNNEQYF. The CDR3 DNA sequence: TGTGCCAGCAGTTACATGGGATTTAATAACGAGCAGTACTTC.

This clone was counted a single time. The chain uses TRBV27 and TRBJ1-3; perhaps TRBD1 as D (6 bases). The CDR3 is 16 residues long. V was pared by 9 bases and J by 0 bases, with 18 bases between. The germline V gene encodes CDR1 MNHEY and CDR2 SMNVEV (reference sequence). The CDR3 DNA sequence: TGTGCCAGGGGGTTGGGGGGGACAAGCTCTGGAAACACCATATATTTT. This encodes CARGLGGTSSGNTIYF.

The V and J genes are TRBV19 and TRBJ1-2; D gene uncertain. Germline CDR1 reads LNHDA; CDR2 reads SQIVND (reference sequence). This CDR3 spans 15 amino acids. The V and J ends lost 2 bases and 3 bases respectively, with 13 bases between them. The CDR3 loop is CASSIWAGQDYGYTF. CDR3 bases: TGTGCCAGTAGTATATGGGCAGGTCAGGACTATGGCTACACCTTC. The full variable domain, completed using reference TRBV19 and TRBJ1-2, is DGGITQSPKYLFRKEGQNVTLSCEQNLNHDAMYWYRQDPGQGLRLIYYSQIVNDFQKGDIAEGYSVSREKKESFPLTVTSAQKNPTAFYLCASSIWAGQDYGYTFGSGTRLTVV.

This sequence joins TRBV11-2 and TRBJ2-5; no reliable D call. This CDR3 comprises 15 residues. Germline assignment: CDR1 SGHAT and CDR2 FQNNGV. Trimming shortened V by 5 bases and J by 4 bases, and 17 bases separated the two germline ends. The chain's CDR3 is CASSLQLEYGETQYF. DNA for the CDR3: TGTGCCAGCAGCCTTCAGTTGGAGTACGGAGAGACCCAGTACTTC. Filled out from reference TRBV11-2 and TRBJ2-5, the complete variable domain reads EAGVAQSPRYKIIEKRQSVAFWCNPISGHATLYWYQQILGQGPKLLIQFQNNGVVDDSQLPKDRFSAERLKGVDSTLKIQPAKLEDSAVYLCASSLQLEYGETQYFGPGTRLLVL.

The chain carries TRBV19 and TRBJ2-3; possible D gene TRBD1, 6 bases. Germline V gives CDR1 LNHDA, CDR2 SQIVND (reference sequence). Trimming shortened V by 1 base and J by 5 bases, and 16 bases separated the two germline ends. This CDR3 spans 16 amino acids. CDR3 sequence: CASSIGPGAVGDTQYF. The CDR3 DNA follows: TGTGCCAGTAGTATAGGCCCAGGGGCGGTAGGAGATACGCAGTATTTT.

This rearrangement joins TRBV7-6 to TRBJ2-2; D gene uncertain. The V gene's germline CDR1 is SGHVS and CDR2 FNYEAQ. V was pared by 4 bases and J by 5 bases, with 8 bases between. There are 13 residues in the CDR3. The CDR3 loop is CASSYMVTGELFF. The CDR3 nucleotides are TGTGCCAGCAGCTATATGGTAACCGGGGAGCTGTTTTTT.

CDR3 loop: CASSLSRTGIGGYTF. The CDR3 DNA reads TGTGCCAGCAGCTTAAGCCGGACAGGGATTGGTGGCTACACCTTC. The J gene is TRBJ1-2, the V gene TRBV11-3; 8 bases align to TRBD1. Germline V gene data show CDR1 as SGHNT and CDR2 as YENEEA. Trimming removed 2 bases from V and 7 bases from J; junction bases left unmatched: 9. This CDR3 has 15 residues. The full variable domain, completed using reference TRBV11-3 and TRBJ1-2, is EAGVVQSPRYKIIEKKQPVAFWCNPISGHNTLYWYLQNLGQGPELLIRYENEEAVDDSQLPKDRFSAERLKGVDSTLKIQPAELGDSAVYLCASSLSRTGIGGYTFGSGTRLTVV.

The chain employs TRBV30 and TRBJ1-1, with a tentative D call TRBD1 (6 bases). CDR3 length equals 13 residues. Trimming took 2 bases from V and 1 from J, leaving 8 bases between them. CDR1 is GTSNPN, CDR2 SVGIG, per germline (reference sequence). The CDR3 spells CAWSKQGNTEAFF. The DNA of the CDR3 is TGTGCCTGGAGTAAACAGGGGAACACTGAAGCTTTCTTT.

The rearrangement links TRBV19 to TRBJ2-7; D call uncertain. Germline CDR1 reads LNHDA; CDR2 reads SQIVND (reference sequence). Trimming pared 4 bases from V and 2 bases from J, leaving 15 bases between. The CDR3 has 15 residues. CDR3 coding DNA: TGTGCCAGTAGTACCCTCAAGAAAAGGACCTACGAGCAGTACTTC. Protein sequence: CASSTLKKRTYEQYF. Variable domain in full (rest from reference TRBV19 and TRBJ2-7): DGGITQSPKYLFRKEGQNVTLSCEQNLNHDAMYWYRQDPGQGLRLIYYSQIVNDFQKGDIAEGYSVSREKKESFPLTVTSAQKNPTAFYLCASSTLKKRTYEQYFGPGTRLTVT.

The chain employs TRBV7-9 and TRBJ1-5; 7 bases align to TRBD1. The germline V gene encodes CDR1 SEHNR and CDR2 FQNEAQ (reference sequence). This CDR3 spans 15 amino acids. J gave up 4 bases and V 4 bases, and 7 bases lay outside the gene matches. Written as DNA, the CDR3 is TGTGCCAGCAGCTCCTTACAGGGGAAGAATCAGCCCCAGCATTTT. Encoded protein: CASSSLQGKNQPQHF.

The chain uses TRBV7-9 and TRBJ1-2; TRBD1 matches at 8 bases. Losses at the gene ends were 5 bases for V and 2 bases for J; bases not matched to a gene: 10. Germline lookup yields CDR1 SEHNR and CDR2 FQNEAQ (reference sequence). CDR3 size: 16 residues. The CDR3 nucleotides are TGTGCCAGCAGCCCAATCCGGACAGGGAGAAACTATGGCTACACCTTC. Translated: CASSPIRTGRNYGYTF.

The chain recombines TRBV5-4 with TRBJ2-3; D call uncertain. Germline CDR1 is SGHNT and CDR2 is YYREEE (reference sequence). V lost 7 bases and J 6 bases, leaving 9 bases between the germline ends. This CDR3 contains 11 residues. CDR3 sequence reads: CASALEDTQYF. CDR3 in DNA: TGTGCCAGCGCTCTTGAGGATACGCAGTATTTT. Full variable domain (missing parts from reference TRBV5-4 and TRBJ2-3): ETGVTQSPTHLIKTRGQQVTLRCSSQSGHNTVSWYQQALGQGPQFIFQYYREEENGRGNFPPRFSGLQFPNYSSELNVNALELDDSALYLCASALEDTQYFGPGTRLTVL.

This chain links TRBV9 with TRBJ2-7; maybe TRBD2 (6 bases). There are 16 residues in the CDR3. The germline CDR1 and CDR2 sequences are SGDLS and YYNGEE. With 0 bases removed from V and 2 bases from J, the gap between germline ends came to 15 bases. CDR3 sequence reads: CASSVERESLPYEQYF. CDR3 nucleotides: TGTGCCAGCAGCGTAGAACGGGAGAGTCTCCCCTACGAGCAGTACTTC. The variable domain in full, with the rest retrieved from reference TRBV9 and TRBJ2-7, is DSGVTQTPKHLITATGQRVTLRCSPRSGDLSVYWYQQSLDQGLQFLIQYYNGEERAKGNILERFSAQQFPDLHSELNLSSLELGDSALYFCASSVERESLPYEQYFGPGTRLTVT.

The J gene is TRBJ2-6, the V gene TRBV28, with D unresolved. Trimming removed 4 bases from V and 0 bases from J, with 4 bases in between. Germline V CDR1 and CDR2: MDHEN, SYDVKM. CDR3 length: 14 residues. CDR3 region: CASSSDSGANVLTF. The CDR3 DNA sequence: TGTGCCAGCAGTTCAGACTCTGGGGCCAACGTCCTGACTTTC.

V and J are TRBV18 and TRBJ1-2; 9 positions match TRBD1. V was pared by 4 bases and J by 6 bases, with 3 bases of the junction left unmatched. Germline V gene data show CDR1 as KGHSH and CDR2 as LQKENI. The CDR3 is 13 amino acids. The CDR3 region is CASSLTGGDGYTF. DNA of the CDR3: TGTGCCAGCTCACTTACAGGGGGCGATGGCTACACCTTC.

The CDR3 sequence is CASSRGGREQFF. In nucleotides, the CDR3 is TGTGCCAGCAGCCGAGGCGGGCGGGAGCAGTTCTTC. The chain uses TRBV28 and TRBJ2-1; tentatively, D is TRBD2 (5 bases). This CDR3 comprises 12 residues. The germline V gene has CDR1 MDHEN and CDR2 SYDVKM. The V end was cut by 6 bases, the J end by 10 bases, with 13 bases between.